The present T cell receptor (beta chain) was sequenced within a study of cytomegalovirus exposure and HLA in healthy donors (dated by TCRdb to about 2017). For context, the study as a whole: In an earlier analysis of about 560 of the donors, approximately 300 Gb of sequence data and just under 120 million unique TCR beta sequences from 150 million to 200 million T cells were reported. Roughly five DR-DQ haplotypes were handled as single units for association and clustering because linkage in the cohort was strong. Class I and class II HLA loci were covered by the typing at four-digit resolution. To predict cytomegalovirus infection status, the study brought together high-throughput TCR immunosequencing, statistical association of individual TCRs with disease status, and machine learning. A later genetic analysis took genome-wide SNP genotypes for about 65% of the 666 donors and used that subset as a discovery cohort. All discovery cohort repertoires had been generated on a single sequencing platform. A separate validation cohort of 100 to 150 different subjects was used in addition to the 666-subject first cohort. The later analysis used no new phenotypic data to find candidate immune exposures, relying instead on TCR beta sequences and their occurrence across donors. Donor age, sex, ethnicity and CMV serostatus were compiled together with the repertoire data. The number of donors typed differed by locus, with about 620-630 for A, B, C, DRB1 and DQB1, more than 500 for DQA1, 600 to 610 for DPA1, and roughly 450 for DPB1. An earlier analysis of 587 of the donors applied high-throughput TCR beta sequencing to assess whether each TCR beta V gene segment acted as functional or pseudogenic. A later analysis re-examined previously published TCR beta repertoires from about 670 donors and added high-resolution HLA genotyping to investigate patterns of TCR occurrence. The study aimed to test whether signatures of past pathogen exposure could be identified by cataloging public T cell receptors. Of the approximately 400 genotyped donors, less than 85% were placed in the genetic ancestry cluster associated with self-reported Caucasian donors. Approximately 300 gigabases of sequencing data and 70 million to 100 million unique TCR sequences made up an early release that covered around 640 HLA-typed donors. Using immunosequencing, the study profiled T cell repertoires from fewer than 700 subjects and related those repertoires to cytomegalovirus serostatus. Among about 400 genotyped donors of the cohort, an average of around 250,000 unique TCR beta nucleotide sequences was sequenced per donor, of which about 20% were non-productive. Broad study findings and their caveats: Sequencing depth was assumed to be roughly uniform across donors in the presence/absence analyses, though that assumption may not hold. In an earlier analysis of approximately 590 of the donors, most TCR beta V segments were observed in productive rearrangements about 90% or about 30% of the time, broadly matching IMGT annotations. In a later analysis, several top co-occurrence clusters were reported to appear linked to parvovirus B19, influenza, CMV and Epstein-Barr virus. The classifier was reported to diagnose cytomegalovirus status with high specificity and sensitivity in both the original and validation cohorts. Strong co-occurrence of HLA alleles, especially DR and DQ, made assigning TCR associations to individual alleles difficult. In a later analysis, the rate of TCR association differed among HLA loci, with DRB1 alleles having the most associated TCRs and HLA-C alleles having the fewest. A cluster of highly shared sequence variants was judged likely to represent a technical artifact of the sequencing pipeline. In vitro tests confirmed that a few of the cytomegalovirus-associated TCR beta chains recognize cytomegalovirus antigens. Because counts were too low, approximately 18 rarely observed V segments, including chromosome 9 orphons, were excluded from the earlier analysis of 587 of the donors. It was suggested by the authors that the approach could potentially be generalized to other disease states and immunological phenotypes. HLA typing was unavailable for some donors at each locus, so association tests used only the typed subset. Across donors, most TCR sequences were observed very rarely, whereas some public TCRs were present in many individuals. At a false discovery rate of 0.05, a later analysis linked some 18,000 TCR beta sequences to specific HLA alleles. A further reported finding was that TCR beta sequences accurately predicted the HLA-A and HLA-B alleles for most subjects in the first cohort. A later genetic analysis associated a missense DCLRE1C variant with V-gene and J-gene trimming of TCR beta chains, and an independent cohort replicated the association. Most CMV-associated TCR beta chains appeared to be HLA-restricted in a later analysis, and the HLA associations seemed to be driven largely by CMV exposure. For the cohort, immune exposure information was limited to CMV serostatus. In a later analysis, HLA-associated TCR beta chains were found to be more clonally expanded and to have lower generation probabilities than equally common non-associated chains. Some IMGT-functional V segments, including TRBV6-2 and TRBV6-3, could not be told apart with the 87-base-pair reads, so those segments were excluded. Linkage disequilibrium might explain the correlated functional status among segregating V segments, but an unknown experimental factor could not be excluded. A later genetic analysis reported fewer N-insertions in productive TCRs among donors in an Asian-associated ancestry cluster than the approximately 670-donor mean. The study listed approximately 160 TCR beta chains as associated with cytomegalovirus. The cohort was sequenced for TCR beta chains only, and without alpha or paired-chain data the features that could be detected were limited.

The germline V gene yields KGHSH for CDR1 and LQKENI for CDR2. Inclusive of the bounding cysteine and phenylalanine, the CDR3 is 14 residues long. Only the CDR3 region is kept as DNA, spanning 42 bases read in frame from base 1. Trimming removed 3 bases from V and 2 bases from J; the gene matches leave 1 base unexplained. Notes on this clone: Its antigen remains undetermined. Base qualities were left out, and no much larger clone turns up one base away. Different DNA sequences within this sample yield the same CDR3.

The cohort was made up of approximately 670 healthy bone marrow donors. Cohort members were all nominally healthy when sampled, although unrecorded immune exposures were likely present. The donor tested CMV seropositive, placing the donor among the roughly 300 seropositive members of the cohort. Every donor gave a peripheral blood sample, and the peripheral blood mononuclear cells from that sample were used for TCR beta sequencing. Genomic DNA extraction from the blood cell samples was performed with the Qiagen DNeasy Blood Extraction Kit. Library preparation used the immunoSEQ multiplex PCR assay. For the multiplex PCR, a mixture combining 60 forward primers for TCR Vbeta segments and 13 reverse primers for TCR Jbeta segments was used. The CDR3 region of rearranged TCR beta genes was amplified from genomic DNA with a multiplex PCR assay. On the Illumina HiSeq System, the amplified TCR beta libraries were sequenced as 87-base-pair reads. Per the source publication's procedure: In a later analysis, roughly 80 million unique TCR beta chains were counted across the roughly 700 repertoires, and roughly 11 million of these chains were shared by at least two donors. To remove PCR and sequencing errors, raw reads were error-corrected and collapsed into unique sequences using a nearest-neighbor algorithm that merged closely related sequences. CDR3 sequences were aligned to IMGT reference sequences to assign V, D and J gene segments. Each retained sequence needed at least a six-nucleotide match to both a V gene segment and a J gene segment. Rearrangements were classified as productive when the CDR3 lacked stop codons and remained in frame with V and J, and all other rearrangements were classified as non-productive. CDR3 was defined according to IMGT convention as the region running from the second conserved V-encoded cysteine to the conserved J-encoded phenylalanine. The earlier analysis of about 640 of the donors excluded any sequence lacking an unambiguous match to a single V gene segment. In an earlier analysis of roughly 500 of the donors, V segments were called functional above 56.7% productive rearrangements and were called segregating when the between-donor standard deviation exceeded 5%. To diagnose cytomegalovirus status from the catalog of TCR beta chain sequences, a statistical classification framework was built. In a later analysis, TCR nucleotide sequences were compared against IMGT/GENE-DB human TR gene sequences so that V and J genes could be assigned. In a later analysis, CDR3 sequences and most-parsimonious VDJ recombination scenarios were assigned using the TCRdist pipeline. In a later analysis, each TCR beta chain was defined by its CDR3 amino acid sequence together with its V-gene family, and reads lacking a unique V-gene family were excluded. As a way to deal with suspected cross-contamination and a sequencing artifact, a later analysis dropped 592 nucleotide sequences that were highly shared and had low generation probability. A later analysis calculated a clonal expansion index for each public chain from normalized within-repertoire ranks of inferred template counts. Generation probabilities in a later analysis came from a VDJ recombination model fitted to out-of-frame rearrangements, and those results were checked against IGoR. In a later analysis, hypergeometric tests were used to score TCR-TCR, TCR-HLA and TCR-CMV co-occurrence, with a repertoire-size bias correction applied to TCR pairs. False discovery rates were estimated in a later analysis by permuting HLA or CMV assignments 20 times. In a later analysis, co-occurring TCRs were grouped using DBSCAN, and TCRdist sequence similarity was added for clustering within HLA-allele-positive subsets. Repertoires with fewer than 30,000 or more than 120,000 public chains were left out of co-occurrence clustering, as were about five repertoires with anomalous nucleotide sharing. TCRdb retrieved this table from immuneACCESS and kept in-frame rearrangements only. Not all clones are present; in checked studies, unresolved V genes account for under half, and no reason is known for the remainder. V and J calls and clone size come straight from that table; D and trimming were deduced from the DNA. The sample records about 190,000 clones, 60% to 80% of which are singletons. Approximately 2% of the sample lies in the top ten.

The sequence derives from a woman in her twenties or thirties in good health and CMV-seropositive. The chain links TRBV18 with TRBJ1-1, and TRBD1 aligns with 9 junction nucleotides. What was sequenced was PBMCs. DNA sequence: TGTGCCAGCTCACCGGACAGGGGAAACACTGAAGCTTTCTTT. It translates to CASSPDRGNTEAFF.